This TCR beta chain was captured in a study of cytomegalovirus exposure and HLA in healthy donors. The V gene lost 1 base and the J gene lost 8 bases, with 14 bases spanning the gap. The V gene's germline CDR1 is LGHNA and CDR2 YNFKEQ. The CDR3 is 15 amino acids. Study observations and caveats: A link between a missense DCLRE1C variant and TCR beta V- and J-gene trimming emerged from a later analysis. Analyses of presence and absence presupposed an approximately uniform sequencing depth across donors.

Remarks on this clone: The target antigen is unknown.

Primers for the PCR totalled 60 Vbeta and 13 Jbeta. Method: immunoSEQ multiplex PCR; TCRdb's copy keeps in-frame clones and lacks some. In the table there are about 150,000 clones, approximately 82% of which are singletons. The chain links TRBV4-2 to TRBJ1-4, with D possibly TRBD1 on 6 matching bases. Sequencing input: PBMCs. The sequence was obtained from a woman in her forties or fifties in good health and CMV-seropositive. CDR3 amino acids: CASSQVSGQGEKLFF. CDR3 DNA: TGTGCCAGCAGCCAAGTTTCAGGTCAGGGGGAAAAACTGTTTTTT.